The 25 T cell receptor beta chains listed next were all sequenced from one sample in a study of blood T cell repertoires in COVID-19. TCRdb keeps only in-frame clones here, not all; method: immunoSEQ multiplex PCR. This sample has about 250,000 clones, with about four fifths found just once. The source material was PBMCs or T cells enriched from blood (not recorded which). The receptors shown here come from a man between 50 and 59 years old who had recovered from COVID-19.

The CDR3 region is CAWTIVAGVVNEQFF. CDR3 sequence (DNA): TGTGCCTGGACCATAGTAGCGGGGGTTGTGAATGAGCAGTTCTTC. The chain has TRBV30 and TRBJ2-1, with 9 bases aligning to TRBD2. From germline, CDR1 is GTSNPN and CDR2 SVGIG (reference sequence). This CDR3 spans 15 amino acids. V lost 4 bases to trimming and J lost 7 bases; unmatched junction nucleotides: 11.

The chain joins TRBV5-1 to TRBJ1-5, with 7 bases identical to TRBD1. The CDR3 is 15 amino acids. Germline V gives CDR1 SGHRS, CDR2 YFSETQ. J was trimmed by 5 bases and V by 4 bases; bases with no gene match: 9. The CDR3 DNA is TGCGCCAGCAGCCAAGGCCTGGGACAGCATCAGCCCCAGCATTTT. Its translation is CASSQGLGQHQPQHF.

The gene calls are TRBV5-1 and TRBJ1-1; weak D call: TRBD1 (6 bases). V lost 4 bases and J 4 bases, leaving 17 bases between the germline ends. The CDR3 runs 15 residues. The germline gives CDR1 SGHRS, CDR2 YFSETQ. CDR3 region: CASSPKGGAPTEAFF. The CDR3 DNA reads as TGCGCCAGCAGCCCTAAGGGGGGGGCGCCCACTGAAGCTTTCTTT. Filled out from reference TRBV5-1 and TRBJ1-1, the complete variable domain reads KAGVTQTPRYLIKTRGQQVTLSCSPISGHRSVSWYQQTPGQGLQFLFEYFSETQRNKGNFPGRFSGRQFSNSRSEMNVSTLELGDSALYLCASSPKGGAPTEAFFGQGTRLTVV.

The CDR3 sequence: CASSLVYRSDHTQYF. The CDR3 bases are TGTGCCAGCAGTTTAGTTTACCGGAGCGATCATACGCAGTATTTT. The gene calls are TRBV27 and TRBJ2-3; no reliable D call. CDR3 size: 15 residues. Germline assignment: CDR1 MNHEY and CDR2 SMNVEV (reference sequence). Trimming shortened V by 2 bases and J by 7 bases, and 16 bases separated the two germline ends.

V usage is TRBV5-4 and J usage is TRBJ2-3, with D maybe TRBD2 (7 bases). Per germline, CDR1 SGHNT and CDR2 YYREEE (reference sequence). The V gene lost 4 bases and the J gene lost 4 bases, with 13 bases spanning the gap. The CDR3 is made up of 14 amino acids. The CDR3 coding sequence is TGTGCCAGCAGCCCCGGGGGGCGTGCAGATACGCAGTATTTT. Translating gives CASSPGGRADTQYF. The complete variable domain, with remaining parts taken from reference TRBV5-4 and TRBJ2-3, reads ETGVTQSPTHLIKTRGQQVTLRCSSQSGHNTVSWYQQALGQGPQFIFQYYREEENGRGNFPPRFSGLQFPNYSSELNVNALELDDSALYLCASSPGGRADTQYFGPGTRLTVL.

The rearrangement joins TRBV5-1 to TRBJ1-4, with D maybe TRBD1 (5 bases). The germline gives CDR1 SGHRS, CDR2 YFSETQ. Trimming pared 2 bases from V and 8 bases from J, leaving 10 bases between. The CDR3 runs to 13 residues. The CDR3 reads CASSLGVEEKLFF. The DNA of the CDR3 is TGCGCCAGCAGCTTAGGGGTTGAGGAAAAACTGTTTTTT.

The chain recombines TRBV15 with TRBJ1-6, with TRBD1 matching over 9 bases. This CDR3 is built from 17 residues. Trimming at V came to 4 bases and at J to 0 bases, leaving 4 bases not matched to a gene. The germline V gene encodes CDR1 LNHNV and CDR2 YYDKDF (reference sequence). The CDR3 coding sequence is TGTGCCACCAGCAAGGGACAGGGAAGCTCCTATAATTCACCCCTCCACTTT. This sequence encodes CATSKGQGSSYNSPLHF.

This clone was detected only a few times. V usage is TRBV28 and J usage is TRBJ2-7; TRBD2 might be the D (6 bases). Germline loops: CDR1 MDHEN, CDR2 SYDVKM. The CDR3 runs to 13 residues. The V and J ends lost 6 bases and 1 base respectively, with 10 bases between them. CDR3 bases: TGTGCCAGCAGCCCTGGGGGGTCCTACGAGCAGTACTTC. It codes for CASSPGGSYEQYF.

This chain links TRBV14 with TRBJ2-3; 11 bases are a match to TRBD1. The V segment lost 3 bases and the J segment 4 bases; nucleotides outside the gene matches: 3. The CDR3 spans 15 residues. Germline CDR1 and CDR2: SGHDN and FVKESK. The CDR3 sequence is CASSHRTGGADTQYF. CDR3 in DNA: TGTGCCAGCAGCCACCGGACAGGGGGCGCAGATACGCAGTATTTT.

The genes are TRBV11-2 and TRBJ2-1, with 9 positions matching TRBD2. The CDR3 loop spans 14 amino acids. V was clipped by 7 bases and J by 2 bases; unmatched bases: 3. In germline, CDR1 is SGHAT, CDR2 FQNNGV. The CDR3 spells CASNGGRAYNEQFF. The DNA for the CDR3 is TGTGCCAGCAATGGCGGGAGGGCCTACAATGAGCAGTTCTTC.

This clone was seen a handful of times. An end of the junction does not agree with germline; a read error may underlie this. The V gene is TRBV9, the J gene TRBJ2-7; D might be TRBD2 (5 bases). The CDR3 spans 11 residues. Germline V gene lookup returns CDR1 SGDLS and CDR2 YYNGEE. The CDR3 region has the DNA TGTGCCAGCAGCGTCCAGCTAGCCCGAAGATTC. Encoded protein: CASSVQLARRF.

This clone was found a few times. The CDR3 DNA is TGTGCCAGCAGTCAGGGCTGGAACACTGAAGCTTTCTTT. It codes for CASSQGWNTEAFF. The gene calls are TRBV11-1 and TRBJ1-1, with D possibly being TRBD1 (5 bases). In germline, CDR1 is SGHAT, CDR2 FQDESV (reference sequence). Deletions cut 6 bases from V and 1 base from J, with 9 bases between. CDR3 length equals 13 residues.

For the CDR3, the DNA is TGTGCCAGCAGCCAAGGGCCCAACGAGCAGTACTTC. Amino acids: CASSQGPNEQYF. The chain joins TRBV3-1 (or the pseudogene TRBV3-2) to TRBJ2-7; no firm D call. Looked up from germline, CDR1 is LGHDT and CDR2 is YNNKEL (reference sequence). Trimming took 1 base from V and 5 from J, leaving 6 bases between them. CDR3 size: 12 residues.

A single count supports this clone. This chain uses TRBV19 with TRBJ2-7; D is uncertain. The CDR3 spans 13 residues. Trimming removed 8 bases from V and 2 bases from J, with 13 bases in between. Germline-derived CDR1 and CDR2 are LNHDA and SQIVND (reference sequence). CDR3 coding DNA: TGTGCCAGTCAATTCGCAGGAACCTACGAGCAGTACTTC. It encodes CASQFAGTYEQYF.

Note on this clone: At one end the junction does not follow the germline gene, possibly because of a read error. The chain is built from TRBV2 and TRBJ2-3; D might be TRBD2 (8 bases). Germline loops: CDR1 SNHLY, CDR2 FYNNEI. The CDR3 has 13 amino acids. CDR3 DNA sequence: TGTGCCGGCAGGGGGACTAGGGCTGATACGCAGTATTTT. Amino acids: CAGRGTRADTQYF. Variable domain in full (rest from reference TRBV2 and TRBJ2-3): EPEVTQTPSHQVTQMGQEVILRCVPISNHLYFYWYRQILGQKVEFLVSFYNNEISEKSEIFDDQFSVERPDGSNFTLKIRSTKLEDSAMYFCAGRGTRADTQYFGPGTRLTVL.

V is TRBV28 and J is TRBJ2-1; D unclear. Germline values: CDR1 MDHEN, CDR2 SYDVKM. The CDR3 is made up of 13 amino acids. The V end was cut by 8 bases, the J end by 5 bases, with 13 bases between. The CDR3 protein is CASSFLADNEQFF. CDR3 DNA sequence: TGTGCCAGCTCTTTTCTGGCCGACAATGAGCAGTTCTTC.

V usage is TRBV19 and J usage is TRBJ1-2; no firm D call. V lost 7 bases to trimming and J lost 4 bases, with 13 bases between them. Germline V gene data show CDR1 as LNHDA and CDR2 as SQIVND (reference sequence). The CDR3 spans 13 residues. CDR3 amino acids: CASNGELFYGYTF. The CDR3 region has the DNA TGTGCCAGTAACGGGGAACTCTTCTATGGCTACACCTTC.

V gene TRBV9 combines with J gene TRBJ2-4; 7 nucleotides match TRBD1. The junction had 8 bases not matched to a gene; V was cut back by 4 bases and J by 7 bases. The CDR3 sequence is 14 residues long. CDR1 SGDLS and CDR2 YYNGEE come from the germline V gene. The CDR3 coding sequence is TGTGCCAGCAGCACAACAGGGGTTCAGAACATTCAGTACTTC. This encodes CASSTTGVQNIQYF. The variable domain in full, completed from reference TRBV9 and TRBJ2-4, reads DSGVTQTPKHLITATGQRVTLRCSPRSGDLSVYWYQQSLDQGLQFLIQYYNGEERAKGNILERFSAQQFPDLHSELNLSSLELGDSALYFCASSTTGVQNIQYFGAGTRLSVL.

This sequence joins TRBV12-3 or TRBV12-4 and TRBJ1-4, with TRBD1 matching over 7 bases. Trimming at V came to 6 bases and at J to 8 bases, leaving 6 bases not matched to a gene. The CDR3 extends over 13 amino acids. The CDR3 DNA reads TGTGCCAGCAGCAAGACAGGGTGGGAAAAACTGTTTTTT. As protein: CASSKTGWEKLFF.

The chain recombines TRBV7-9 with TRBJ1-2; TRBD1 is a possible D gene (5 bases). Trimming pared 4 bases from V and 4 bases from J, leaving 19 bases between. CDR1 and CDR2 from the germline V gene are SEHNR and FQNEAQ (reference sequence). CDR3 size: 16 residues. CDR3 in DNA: TGTGCCAGCAGCTATTCGATCGGGGGAGGATCCTATGGCTACACCTTC. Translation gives CASSYSIGGGSYGYTF.

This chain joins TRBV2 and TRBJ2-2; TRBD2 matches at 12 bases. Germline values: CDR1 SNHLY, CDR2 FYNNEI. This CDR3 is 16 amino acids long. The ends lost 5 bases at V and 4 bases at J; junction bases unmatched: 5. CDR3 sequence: CASSLLLAGGTGELFF. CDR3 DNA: TGTGCCAGCAGTCTTTTACTAGCGGGGGGCACCGGGGAGCTGTTTTTT.

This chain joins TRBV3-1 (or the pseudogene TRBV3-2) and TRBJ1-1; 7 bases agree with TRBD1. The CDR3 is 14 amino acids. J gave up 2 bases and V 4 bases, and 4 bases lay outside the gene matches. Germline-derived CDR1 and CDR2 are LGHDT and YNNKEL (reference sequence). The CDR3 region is CASSPDRVNTEAFF. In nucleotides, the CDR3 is TGTGCCAGCAGCCCCGACAGGGTTAACACTGAAGCTTTCTTT.

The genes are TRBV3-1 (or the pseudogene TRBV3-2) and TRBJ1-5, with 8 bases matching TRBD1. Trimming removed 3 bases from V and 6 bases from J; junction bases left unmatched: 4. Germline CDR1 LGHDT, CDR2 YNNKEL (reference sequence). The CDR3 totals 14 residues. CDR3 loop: CASSHSGGVQPQHF. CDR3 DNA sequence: TGTGCCAGCAGCCACTCAGGGGGCGTTCAGCCCCAGCATTTT.

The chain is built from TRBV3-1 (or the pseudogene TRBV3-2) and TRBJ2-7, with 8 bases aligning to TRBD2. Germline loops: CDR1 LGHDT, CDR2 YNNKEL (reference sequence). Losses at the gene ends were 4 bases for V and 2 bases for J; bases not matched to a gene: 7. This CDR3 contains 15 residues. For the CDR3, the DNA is TGTGCCAGCAGCCCCCAAGCGGGGGTCCCCTACGAGCAGTACTTC. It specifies CASSPQAGVPYEQYF.

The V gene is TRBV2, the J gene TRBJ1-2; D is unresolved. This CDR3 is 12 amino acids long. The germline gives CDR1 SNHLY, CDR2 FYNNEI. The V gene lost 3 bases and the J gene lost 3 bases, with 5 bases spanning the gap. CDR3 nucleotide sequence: TGTGCCAGCAGTGAGGGAGACTATGGCTACACCTTC. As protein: CASSEGDYGYTF. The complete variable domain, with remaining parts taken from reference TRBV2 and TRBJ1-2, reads EPEVTQTPSHQVTQMGQEVILRCVPISNHLYFYWYRQILGQKVEFLVSFYNNEISEKSEIFDDQFSVERPDGSNFTLKIRSTKLEDSAMYFCASSEGDYGYTFGSGTRLTVV.